This record covers a single TCR beta chain. The antigen is unknown. Between the trimmed V and J ends, which lost 5 bases and 5 bases, there was a span of 9 bases. The CDR3 runs 11 residues. Germline CDR1 SQVTM, CDR2 ANQGSEA. This sample stems from a study of identical twins. General study findings and limits: Instead of following the same donors, the conclusions were based on cross-sectional statistical analysis. Analyses of zero insertions could, in part, be confounded by invariant MAIT and iNKT cells.

Healthy Caucasians made up all donors. TCRdb ran MiXCR on the 5' RACE reads and lists one entry per CDR3 protein. The data hold about 240,000 distinct CDR3 sequences, with roughly 13% observed a single time. This same sample was also taken into another study, of yellow fever vaccine responses in identical twins. That work adds: Twins showed a vaccine T cell response that reportedly seemed partly convergent, partly personalized.

The source material was memory (CD45RO+) T cells sorted from blood. V and J are TRBV29-1 and TRBJ1-1; TRBD1 might be the D (5 bases). The sequence came from a woman under 30 in good health. The chain's CDR3 is CSVFGGTEAFF. The DNA of the CDR3 is TGCAGCGTTTTTGGGGGGACTGAAGCTTTCTTT. Variable domain in full (rest from reference TRBV29-1 and TRBJ1-1): SAVISQKPSRDICQRGTSLTIQCQVDSQVTMMFWYRQQPGQSLTLIATANQGSEATYESGFVIDKFPISRPNLTFSTLTVSNMSPEDSSIYLCSVFGGTEAFFGQGTRLTVV.